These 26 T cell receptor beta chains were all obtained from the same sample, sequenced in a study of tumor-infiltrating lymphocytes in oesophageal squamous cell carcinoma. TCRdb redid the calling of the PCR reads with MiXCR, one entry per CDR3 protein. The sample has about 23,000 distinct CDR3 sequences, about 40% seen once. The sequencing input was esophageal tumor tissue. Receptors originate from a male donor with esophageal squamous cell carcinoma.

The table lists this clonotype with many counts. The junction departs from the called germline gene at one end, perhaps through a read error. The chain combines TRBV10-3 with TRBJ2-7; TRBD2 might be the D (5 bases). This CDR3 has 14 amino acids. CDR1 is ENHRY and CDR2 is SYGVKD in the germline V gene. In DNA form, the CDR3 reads TGTGCCAGCTCGTACGGGGAAGGGAATTCACCCCTCCACTTC. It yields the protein CASSYGEGNSPLHF.

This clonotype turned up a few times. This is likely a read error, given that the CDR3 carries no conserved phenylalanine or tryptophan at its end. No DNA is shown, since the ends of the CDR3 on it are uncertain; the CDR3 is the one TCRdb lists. CDR3 in amino acids: CASSPSLGYYGYTFGS. The chain links TRBV7-2 to TRBJ2-5; the table's D call, TRBD2, was not checked against the DNA. Germline V gene lookup returns CDR1 SGHTA and CDR2 FQGNSA. The CDR3 is made up of 16 amino acids, end residues included.

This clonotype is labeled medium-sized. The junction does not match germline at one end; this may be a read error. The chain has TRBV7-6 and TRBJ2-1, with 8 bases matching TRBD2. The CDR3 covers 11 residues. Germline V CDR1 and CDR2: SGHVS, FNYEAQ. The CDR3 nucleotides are TGTGCCAGCAGCTCCGGGACTAGTCTGCTCTTC. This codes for CASSSGTSLLF.

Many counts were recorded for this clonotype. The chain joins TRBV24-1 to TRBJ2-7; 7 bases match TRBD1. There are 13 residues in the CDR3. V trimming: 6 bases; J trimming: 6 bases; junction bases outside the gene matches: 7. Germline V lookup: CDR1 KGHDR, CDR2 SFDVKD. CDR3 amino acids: CATSKTGTGEQYF. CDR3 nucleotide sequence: TGTGCCACCAGTAAGACAGGGACCGGCGAGCAGTACTTC.

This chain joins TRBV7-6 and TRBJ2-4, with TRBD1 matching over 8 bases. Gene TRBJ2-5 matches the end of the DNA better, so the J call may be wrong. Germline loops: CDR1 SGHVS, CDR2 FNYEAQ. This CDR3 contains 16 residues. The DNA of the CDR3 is TGTGCCAGCAGCTTAGGAAGCCAGGGGGCGAGGGAGACCCAGTACTTC. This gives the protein CASSLGSQGARETQYF.

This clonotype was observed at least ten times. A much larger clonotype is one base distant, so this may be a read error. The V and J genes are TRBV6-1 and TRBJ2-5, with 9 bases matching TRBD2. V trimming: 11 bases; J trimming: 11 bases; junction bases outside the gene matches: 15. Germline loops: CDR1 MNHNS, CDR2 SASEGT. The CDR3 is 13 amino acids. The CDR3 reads CAEGTSRYNEQYF. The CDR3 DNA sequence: TGTGCCGAGGGGACTAGCAGATACAATGAGCAGTACTTC.

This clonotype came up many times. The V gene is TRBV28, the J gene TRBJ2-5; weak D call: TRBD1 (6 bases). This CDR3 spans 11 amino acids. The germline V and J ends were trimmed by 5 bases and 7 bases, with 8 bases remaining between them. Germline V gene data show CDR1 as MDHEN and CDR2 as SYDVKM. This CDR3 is CASSGGRTQYF. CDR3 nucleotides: TGTGCCAGCAGTGGGGGCCGGACCCAGTACTTC.

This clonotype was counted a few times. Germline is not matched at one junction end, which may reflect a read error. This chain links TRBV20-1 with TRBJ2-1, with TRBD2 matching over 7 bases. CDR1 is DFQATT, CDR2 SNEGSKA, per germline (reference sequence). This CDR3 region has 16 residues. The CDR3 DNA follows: TGCAGTGCTCGACTAGCCGGGACCCGCTCCCACAATGAGCAGTTCTTC. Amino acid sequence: CSARLAGTRSHNEQFF.

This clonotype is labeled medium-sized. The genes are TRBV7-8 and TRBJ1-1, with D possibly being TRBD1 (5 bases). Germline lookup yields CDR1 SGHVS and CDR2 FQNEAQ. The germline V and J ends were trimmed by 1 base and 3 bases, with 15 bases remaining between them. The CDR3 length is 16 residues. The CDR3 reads CASSLGSRGRDTEAFF. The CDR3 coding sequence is TGTGCCAGCAGCTTAGGTTCGAGGGGTAGGGACACTGAAGCTTTCTTT.

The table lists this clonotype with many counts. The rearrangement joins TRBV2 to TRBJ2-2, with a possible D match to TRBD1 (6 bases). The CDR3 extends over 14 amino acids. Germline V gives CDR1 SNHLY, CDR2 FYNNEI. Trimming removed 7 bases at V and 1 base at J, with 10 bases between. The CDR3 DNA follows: TGTGCCAGCATTCCGGGACAGAACACCGGGGAGCTGTTTTTT. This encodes CASIPGQNTGELFF.

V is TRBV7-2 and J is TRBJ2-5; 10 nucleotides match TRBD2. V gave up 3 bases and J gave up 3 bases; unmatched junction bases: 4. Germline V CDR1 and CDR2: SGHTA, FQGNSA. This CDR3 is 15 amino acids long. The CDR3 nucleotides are TGTGCCAGCAGCTTGTGGCTAGCGGGAGAAGAGACCCAGTACTTC. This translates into CASSLWLAGEETQYF.

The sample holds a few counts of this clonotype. CDR3 DNA sequence: TGTGCCAGCAGCTTGGGACAGGGCGGCGAGCAGTACTTC. Its translation is CASSLGQGGEQYF. The chain joins TRBV5-6 to TRBJ2-5; TRBD1 matches at 7 bases. The end of the DNA is better explained by TRBJ2-7, so the J call may be wrong. Germline assignment: CDR1 SGHDT and CDR2 YYEEEE. CDR3 size: 13 residues.

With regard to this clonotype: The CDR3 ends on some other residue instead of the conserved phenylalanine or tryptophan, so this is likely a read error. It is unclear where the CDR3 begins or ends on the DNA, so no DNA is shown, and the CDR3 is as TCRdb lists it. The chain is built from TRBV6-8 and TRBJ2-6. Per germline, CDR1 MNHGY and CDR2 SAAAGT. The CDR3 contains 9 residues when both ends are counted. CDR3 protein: CASSYSGTS.

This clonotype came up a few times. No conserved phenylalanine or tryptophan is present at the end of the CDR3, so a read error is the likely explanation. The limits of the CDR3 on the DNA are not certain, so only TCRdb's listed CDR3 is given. The CDR3 loop reads CASSGGADNEQFFGA. The chain carries TRBV6-1 and TRBJ2-6; the table calls TRBD2, which could not be checked here. Germline V lookup: CDR1 MNHNS, CDR2 SASEGT. The length of the CDR3 is 15 amino acids, counting both ends.

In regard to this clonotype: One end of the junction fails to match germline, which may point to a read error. The CDR3 sequence: CASSTTFEDGETQYF. DNA of the CDR3: TGTGCTAGCAGCACTACGTTTGAGGATGGAGAGACCCAGTACTTC. The chain couples TRBV7-7 to TRBJ2-7; D is uncertain. The J call may be faulty, since TRBJ2-5 better matches the DNA end. The CDR3 extends over 15 amino acids. Germline CDR1 is SSHAT and CDR2 is FNYEAQ (reference sequence).

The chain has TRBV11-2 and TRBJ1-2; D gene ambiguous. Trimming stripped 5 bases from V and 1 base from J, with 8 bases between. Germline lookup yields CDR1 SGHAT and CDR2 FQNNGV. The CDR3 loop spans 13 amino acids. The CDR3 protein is CASSLSFNYGYTF. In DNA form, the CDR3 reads TGTGCCAGCAGCCTTAGCTTTAACTATGGCTACACCTTC.

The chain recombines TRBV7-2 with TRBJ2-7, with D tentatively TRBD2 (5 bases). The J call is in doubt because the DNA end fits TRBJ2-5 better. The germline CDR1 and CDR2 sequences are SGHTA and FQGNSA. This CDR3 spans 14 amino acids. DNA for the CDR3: TGTGCCAGCAGCGTGACCCCAGGAGGTGTGACCCAGTACTTC. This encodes CASSVTPGGVTQYF.

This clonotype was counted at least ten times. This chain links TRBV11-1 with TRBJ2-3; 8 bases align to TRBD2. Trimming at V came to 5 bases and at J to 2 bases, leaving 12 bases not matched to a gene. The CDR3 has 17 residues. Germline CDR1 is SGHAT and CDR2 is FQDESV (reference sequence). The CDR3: CASSGFAAGGLTDTQYF. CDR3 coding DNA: TGTGCCAGCAGCGGCTTTGCGGCGGGGGGCCTCACAGATACGCAGTATTTT.

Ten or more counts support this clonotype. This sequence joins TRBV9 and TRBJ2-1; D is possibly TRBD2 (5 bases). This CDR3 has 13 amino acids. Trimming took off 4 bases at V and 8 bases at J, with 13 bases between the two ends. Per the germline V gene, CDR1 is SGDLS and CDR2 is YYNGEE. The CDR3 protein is CASSKLVWDEQFF. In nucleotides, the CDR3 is TGTGCCAGCAGCAAACTAGTGTGGGATGAGCAGTTCTTC.

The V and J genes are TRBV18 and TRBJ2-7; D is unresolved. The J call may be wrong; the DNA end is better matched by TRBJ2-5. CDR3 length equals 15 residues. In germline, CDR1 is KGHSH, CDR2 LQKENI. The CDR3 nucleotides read TGTGCCAGCTCACCGGTCCTAGGGAACGGCGAGACCCAGTACTTC. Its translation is CASSPVLGNGETQYF.

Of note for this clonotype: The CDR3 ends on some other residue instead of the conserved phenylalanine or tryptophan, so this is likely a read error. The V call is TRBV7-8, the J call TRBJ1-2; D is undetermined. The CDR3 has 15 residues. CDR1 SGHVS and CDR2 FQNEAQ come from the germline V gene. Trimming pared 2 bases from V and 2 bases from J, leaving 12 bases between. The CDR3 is CASSLFAQQNYGYTL. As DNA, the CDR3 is TGTGCCAGCAGCTTATTTGCACAACAGAACTATGGCTACACCTTA.

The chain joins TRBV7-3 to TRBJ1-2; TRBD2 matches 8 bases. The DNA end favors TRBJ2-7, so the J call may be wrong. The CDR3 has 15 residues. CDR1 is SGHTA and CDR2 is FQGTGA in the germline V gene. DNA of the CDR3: TGTGCCAGCAGCTTAACCAGCGGGAGTCATCACGAGCAGTACTTC. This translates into CASSLTSGSHHEQYF.

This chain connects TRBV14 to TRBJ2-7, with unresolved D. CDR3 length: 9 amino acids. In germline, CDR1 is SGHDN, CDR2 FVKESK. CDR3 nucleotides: TGTGCCAGCAGCCAAAATTCACGGGTC. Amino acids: CASSQNSRV.

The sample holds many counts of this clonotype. The CDR3 protein is CASSLAGFDGYTF. For the CDR3, the DNA is TGTGCCAGCAGCTTAGCTGGGTTTGATGGCTACACCTTC. This chain connects TRBV7-9 to TRBJ1-2, with no clear D. Germline V lookup: CDR1 SEHNR, CDR2 FQNEAQ (reference sequence). V shed 0 bases and J shed 6 bases, with 8 bases lying between them. The CDR3 length is 13 residues.

CDR3 sequence (DNA): TGTGCCAGCAGCTCATGGGCGGCCCAAGAGACCCAGTACTTC. Its translation: CASSSWAAQETQYF. The rearrangement links TRBV11-2 to TRBJ2-5, with D unresolved. The germline gives CDR1 SGHAT, CDR2 FQNNGV. The ends were cut back, 4 bases at V and 1 base at J, with 10 bases in the middle. This CDR3 is 14 amino acids long.

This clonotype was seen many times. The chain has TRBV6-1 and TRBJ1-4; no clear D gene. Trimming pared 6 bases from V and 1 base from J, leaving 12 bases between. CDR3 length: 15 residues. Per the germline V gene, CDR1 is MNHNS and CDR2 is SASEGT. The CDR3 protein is CASSLPAGTNEKLFF. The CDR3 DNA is TGTGCCAGCAGCCTCCCGGCAGGAACTAATGAAAAACTGTTTTTT.